These 31 T cell receptor beta chains originate from one sample sequenced in a study of OX40 agonist ivuxolimab in advanced cancers. Produced via immunoSEQ multiplex PCR; TCRdb's table is partial and in-frame only. This table holds fewer than 100,000 clones, about 90% found once. The sample in question was CD4+ or CD8+ T cells sorted from blood, obtained in a trial of the OX40 agonist ivuxolimab. These receptors all come from an adult with an advanced solid tumor such as melanoma, head and neck, liver or kidney cancer.

The chain uses TRBV18 and TRBJ2-1; 7 bases agree with TRBD2. The CDR3 loop spans 15 amino acids. V dropped 3 bases and J dropped 5; count of bases not matched to a gene: 7. CDR1 is KGHSH, CDR2 LQKENI, per germline. The CDR3 DNA sequence: TGTGCCAGCTCACCGCCCGGGACTACTCACAATGAGCAGTTCTTC. Its translation: CASSPPGTTHNEQFF.

The V call is TRBV7-6, the J call TRBJ1-4; a possible D gene is TRBD1 (5 bases). Trimming shortened V by 5 bases and J by 6 bases, and 13 bases separated the two germline ends. The CDR3 has 14 residues. Germline V gene sequence: CDR1 SGHVS, CDR2 FNYEAQ. DNA of the CDR3: TGTGCCAGCAGCGTTGGGGGGATTGATGAAAAACTGTTTTTT. Translating gives CASSVGGIDEKLFF. Combining the CDR3 with reference TRBV7-6 and TRBJ1-4 gives the whole variable domain GAGVSQSPRYKVTKRGQDVALRCDPISGHVSLYWYRQALGQGPEFLTYFNYEAQQDKSGLPNDRFSAERPEGSISTLTIQRTEQRDSAMYRCASSVGGIDEKLFFGSGTQLSVL.

The chain couples TRBV7-6 to TRBJ2-7; no definite D call. V was clipped by 1 base and J by 0 bases, with 10 bases between them. The germline gives CDR1 SGHVS, CDR2 FNYEAQ. The CDR3 has 15 amino acids. CDR3: CASSLVGGVSYEQYF. The CDR3 nucleotides read TGTGCCAGCAGCTTAGTCGGCGGAGTCTCCTACGAGCAGTACTTC.

CDR3 sequence (DNA): TGTGCCATCAGGTCCCCCGGGACAGCAGAAGCTTTCTTT. It codes for CAIRSPGTAEAFF. This chain uses TRBV10-3 with TRBJ1-1, with 7 bases identical to TRBD1. This CDR3 comprises 13 residues. CDR1 is ENHRY, CDR2 SYGVKD, per germline. Trimming cost V 6 bases and J 8 bases; bases outside gene matches: 9.

This chain links TRBV28 with TRBJ2-3, with D maybe TRBD2 (5 bases). Trimming stripped 2 bases from V and 7 bases from J, with 7 bases between. Per germline, CDR1 MDHEN and CDR2 SYDVKM. This CDR3 has 12 amino acids. The CDR3 is CASSLERNTQYF. CDR3 DNA sequence: TGTGCCAGCAGTTTAGAGCGGAATACGCAGTATTTT.

CDR3 amino acids: CSVELDSHAEAFF. The CDR3 DNA is TGCAGCGTTGAACTGGACAGCCACGCTGAAGCTTTCTTT. The chain recombines TRBV29-1 with TRBJ1-1, with D possibly matching TRBD1 (6 bases). The CDR3 is 13 residues long. Germline CDR1 and CDR2: SQVTM and ANQGSEA. Trimming cost V 2 bases and J 6 bases, with 13 bases left between them.

The chain couples TRBV27 to TRBJ2-5, with 12 bases aligning to TRBD1. The better agreement between TRBJ2-7 and the DNA end casts doubt on the J call. Germline V lookup: CDR1 MNHEY, CDR2 SMNVEV (reference sequence). The CDR3 contains 15 residues. The CDR3 spells CASSSIGDRGREQYF. CDR3 coding DNA: TGTGCCAGCAGTTCAATTGGGGACAGGGGGCGCGAGCAGTACTTC.

The CDR3 DNA reads TGTGCCAGCAGTGAAGGGATCCGTTCCTATGGCTACACCTTC. Translated, it gives CASSEGIRSYGYTF. The chain is built from TRBV6-1 and TRBJ1-2; D uncertain. Germline-derived CDR1 and CDR2 are MNHNS and SASEGT. The V end was cut by 1 base, the J end by 4 bases, with 10 bases between. The CDR3 spans 14 residues.

V gene TRBV15 combines with J gene TRBJ2-7; 12 nucleotides line up with TRBD1. Germline V gene data show CDR1 as LNHNV and CDR2 as YYDKDF (reference sequence). V dropped 2 bases and J dropped 6; count of bases not matched to a gene: 5. The CDR3 covers 15 residues. DNA for the CDR3: TGTGCCACCAGCAGATCGGGACAGGGGGCGGGCGAGCAGTACTTC. Its translation is CATSRSGQGAGEQYF.

The V call is TRBV27, the J call TRBJ1-2; 8 nucleotides match TRBD1. The length of the CDR3 is 13 residues. V shed 5 bases, J shed 8 bases, and the junction held 7 bases outside the gene matches. Germline CDR1 and CDR2: MNHEY and SMNVEV (reference sequence). The CDR3 is CASSPGQGGGYTF. The CDR3 DNA sequence: TGTGCCAGCAGTCCTGGACAGGGAGGGGGCTACACCTTC.

The gene calls are TRBV5-1 and TRBJ1-2; 11 nucleotides line up with TRBD1. V was pared by 1 base and J by 5 bases, with 13 bases of the junction left unmatched. Germline V gene data show CDR1 as SGHRS and CDR2 as YFSETQ. This CDR3 region has 18 residues. The CDR3: CASSLTGGMGQGEYGYTF. CDR3 DNA: TGCGCCAGCAGCTTGACCGGCGGAATGGGACAGGGGGAGTATGGCTACACCTTC. The complete variable domain, with remaining parts taken from reference TRBV5-1 and TRBJ1-2, reads KAGVTQTPRYLIKTRGQQVTLSCSPISGHRSVSWYQQTPGQGLQFLFEYFSETQRNKGNFPGRFSGRQFSNSRSEMNVSTLELGDSALYLCASSLTGGMGQGEYGYTFGSGTRLTVV.

The J gene is TRBJ2-3, the V gene TRBV5-1, with TRBD1 as a possible D gene (6 bases). This CDR3 contains 17 residues. V lost 0 bases and J lost 6, with 20 bases in between. Per germline, CDR1 SGHRS and CDR2 YFSETQ. The CDR3 nucleotides read TGCGCCAGCAGCTTGGGGGACATGGCTGGGAACCGGGATACGCAGTATTTT. Protein product: CASSLGDMAGNRDTQYF. The full variable domain, with the rest looked up from reference TRBV5-1 and TRBJ2-3, is KAGVTQTPRYLIKTRGQQVTLSCSPISGHRSVSWYQQTPGQGLQFLFEYFSETQRNKGNFPGRFSGRQFSNSRSEMNVSTLELGDSALYLCASSLGDMAGNRDTQYFGPGTRLTVL.

The chain is built from TRBV19 and TRBJ1-2, with 8 bases fitting TRBD1. CDR1 is LNHDA and CDR2 is SQIVND in the germline V gene (reference sequence). This CDR3 is 15 amino acids long. J lost 8 bases, V lost 7 bases, and 15 bases had no gene match. The DNA for the CDR3 is TGTGCCAGTACCCCGGACGGCAGGGGGCTCTACGGCTACACCTTC. Amino acids: CASTPDGRGLYGYTF.

A few counts support this clone. J is TRBJ2-3 and V is TRBV28; possible D gene TRBD2, 5 bases. Trimming shortened V by 10 bases and J by 0 bases, and 8 bases separated the two germline ends. CDR3 length: 12 amino acids. Per germline, CDR1 MDHEN and CDR2 SYDVKM. The CDR3 protein is CATGLSTDTQYF. The CDR3 coding sequence is TGTGCCACTGGACTCAGCACAGATACGCAGTATTTT.

CDR3 loop: CASSDSPRGTYEQYF. The CDR3 region has the DNA TGTGCCAGCAGTGACTCTCCCAGGGGGACCTACGAGCAGTACTTC. The genes are TRBV6-1 and TRBJ2-7, with 7 bases matching TRBD1. V was clipped by 3 bases and J by 2 bases; unmatched bases: 7. CDR3 size: 15 residues. In germline, CDR1 is MNHNS, CDR2 SASEGT.

This rearrangement joins TRBV4-1 to TRBJ1-4; TRBD1 agrees at 9 bases. Germline CDR1 is MGHRA and CDR2 is YSYEKL. V lost 5 bases to trimming and J lost 8 bases; unmatched junction nucleotides: 9. The CDR3 contains 15 residues. CDR3 coding DNA: TGCGCCAGCAGCTCTCAGACAGGGGGAGGCGAAAAACTGTTTTTT. This sequence encodes CASSSQTGGGEKLFF.

The chain uses TRBV7-9 and TRBJ2-7; 9 bases are shared with TRBD1. Germline V CDR1 and CDR2: SEHNR, FQNEAQ (reference sequence). This CDR3 comprises 13 residues. The trim removed 3 bases at V and 5 bases at J, leaving 2 bases unmatched. The CDR3 region has the DNA TGTGCCAGCAGCTTGGACAGGGGAAACGAGCAGTACTTC. As protein: CASSLDRGNEQYF.

This chain connects TRBV19 to TRBJ2-7, with D possibly called TRBD1 or TRBD2 (5 bases each). Trimming shortened V by 5 bases and J by 3 bases, and 11 bases separated the two germline ends. The germline CDR1 and CDR2 sequences are LNHDA and SQIVND (reference sequence). There are 13 residues in the CDR3. The CDR3 here is CASSPNGGYEQYF. In DNA form, the CDR3 reads TGTGCCAGTAGTCCCAATGGGGGCTACGAGCAGTACTTC.

This clone has a single count. In DNA form, the CDR3 reads TGTGCCAGCAGTCGTTTTGCCTATGGCTACACCTTC. Protein sequence: CASSRFAYGYTF. The chain couples TRBV6-5 to TRBJ1-2; D unresolved. Trimming took 5 bases from V and 4 from J, leaving 8 bases between them. The CDR3 is 12 amino acids. Germline V lookup: CDR1 MNHEY, CDR2 SVGAGI.

This clone has a handful of counts. The rearrangement links TRBV4-1 to TRBJ2-7; perhaps TRBD2 as D (5 bases). Germline CDR1 reads MGHRA; CDR2 reads YSYEKL. This CDR3 is built from 15 residues. V was pared by 0 bases and J by 3 bases, with 12 bases between. The CDR3 nucleotides read TGCGCCAGCAGCCAAGATCTAGCAGTGGGCTACGAGCAGTACTTC. It translates to CASSQDLAVGYEQYF.

Comments on this clone: At the DNA level, this CDR3 is encoded by other sequences in the same sample as well. The chain has TRBV7-9 and TRBJ1-3, with D possibly being TRBD1 (6 bases). The length of the CDR3 is 14 residues. V was cut by 3 bases and J by 1 base, with 7 bases left in between. Germline CDR1 is SEHNR and CDR2 is FQNEAQ (reference sequence). The CDR3 sequence: CASSLGTSGNTIYF. The CDR3 coding sequence is TGTGCCAGCAGCTTGGGGACATCTGGAAACACCATATATTTT.

The chain joins TRBV6-5 to TRBJ1-6; 7 bases align to TRBD1. Germline lookup yields CDR1 MNHEY and CDR2 SVGAGI. The CDR3 is made up of 14 amino acids. V lost 6 bases to trimming and J lost 8 bases; unmatched junction nucleotides: 7. CDR3 DNA sequence: TGTGCCAGCAGAACGACAGGGTTCGATTCACCCCTCCACTTT. Translated: CASRTTGFDSPLHF.

The chain employs TRBV6-5 and TRBJ1-1; no clear D gene. Trimming took 4 bases from V and 5 from J, leaving 14 bases between them. CDR1 MNHEY and CDR2 SVGAGI come from the germline V gene. This CDR3 is 14 amino acids long. In DNA, the CDR3 is TGTGCCAGCAGTTCCCTCGGGGAAAGAACTGAAGCTTTCTTT. This sequence encodes CASSSLGERTEAFF.

The V and J genes are TRBV14 and TRBJ2-7; D is ambiguous. Trimming removed 1 base at V and 4 bases at J, with 8 bases between. Germline lookup yields CDR1 SGHDN and CDR2 FVKESK. CDR3 length: 13 amino acids. The CDR3 region is CASSQVTHYEQYF. The CDR3 bases are TGTGCCAGCAGCCAAGTGACCCATTACGAGCAGTACTTC.

The chain uses TRBV5-5 and TRBJ2-6; D is perhaps TRBD1 (5 bases). CDR3 size: 15 residues. Germline loops: CDR1 SGHKS, CDR2 YYEKEE (reference sequence). V was shortened by 4 bases and J by 0 bases, with 8 bases between the two germline ends. The CDR3 sequence is CASSPGASGANVLTF. Written as DNA, the CDR3 is TGTGCCAGCAGCCCTGGGGCCTCTGGGGCCAACGTCCTGACTTTC.

The V and J genes are TRBV5-1 and TRBJ2-3; 8 nucleotides align to TRBD1. V lost 0 bases to trimming and J lost 6 bases; unmatched junction nucleotides: 6. The V gene's germline CDR1 is SGHRS and CDR2 YFSETQ. The CDR3 has 15 amino acids. CDR3 in amino acids: CASSLGRGQYDTQYF. In DNA, the CDR3 is TGCGCCAGCAGCTTGGGCAGGGGGCAGTATGATACGCAGTATTTT.

V gene TRBV7-9 combines with J gene TRBJ1-2; 7 nucleotides match TRBD1. The CDR3 sequence is 15 residues long. Germline values: CDR1 SEHNR, CDR2 FQNEAQ (reference sequence). V was clipped by 2 bases and J by 4 bases; unmatched bases: 7. CDR3 nucleotides: TGTGCCAGCAGCTTATCCACACGGGACAGCTATGGCTACACCTTC. Amino acid sequence: CASSLSTRDSYGYTF.

Comment on this clone: One junction end does not reproduce the germline sequence, and a read error may be involved. V and J are TRBV5-1 and TRBJ1-1, with no clear D. This CDR3 contains 13 residues. Germline lookup yields CDR1 SGHRS and CDR2 YFSETQ. The DNA of the CDR3 is TGCGCCAGCAGCTTGGAAGGGAACGCTGAAGCTTTCTTT. Translating it yields CASSLEGNAEAFF.

This clone came up once. This chain joins TRBV2 and TRBJ1-1, with TRBD1 matching 8 bases. V shed 2 bases and J 5 bases; nucleotides not matched to a gene: 7. From germline, CDR1 is SNHLY and CDR2 FYNNEI. The CDR3 spans 15 residues. The CDR3 coding sequence is TGTGCCAGCAGTGAATTAGGACAGGGAGCAACTGAAGCTTTCTTT. It specifies CASSELGQGATEAFF.

V is TRBV5-8 and J is TRBJ1-6; 8 bases agree with TRBD1. The germline V gene encodes CDR1 SGHTS and CDR2 YDEGEE. The junction had 9 bases not matched to a gene; V was cut back by 3 bases and J by 7 bases. The CDR3 has 16 residues. The CDR3 here is CASSYRTGNANSPLHF. CDR3 coding DNA: TGTGCCAGCAGCTATCGGACAGGGAATGCCAATTCACCCCTCCACTTT.

This chain links TRBV5-1 with TRBJ2-7; D is ambiguous. The CDR3 consists of 15 residues. The germline CDR1 and CDR2 sequences are SGHRS and YFSETQ. Trimming pared 0 bases from V and 0 bases from J, leaving 10 bases between. CDR3 DNA: TGCGCCAGCAGCTTGGAGAGCCGAACCTCCTACGAGCAGTACTTC. It yields the protein CASSLESRTSYEQYF.